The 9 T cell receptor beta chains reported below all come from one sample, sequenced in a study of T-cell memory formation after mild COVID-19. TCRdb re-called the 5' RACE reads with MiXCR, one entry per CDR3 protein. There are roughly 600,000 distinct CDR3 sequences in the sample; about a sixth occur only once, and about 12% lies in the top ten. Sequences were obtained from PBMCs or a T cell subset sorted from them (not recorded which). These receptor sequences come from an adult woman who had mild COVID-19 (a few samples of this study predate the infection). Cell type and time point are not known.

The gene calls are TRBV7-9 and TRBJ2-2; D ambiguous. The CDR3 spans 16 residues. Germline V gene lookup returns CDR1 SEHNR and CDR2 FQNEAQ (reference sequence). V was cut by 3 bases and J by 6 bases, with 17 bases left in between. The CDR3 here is CASSFSKGSGSGELFF. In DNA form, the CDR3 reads TGTGCCAGCAGCTTTAGCAAGGGCTCAGGCTCCGGGGAGCTGTTTTTT.

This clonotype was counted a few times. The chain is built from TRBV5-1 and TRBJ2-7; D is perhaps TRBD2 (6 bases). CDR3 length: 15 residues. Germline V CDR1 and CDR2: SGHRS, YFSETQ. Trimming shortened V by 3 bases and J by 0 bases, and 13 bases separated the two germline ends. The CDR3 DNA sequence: TGCGCCAGCAGCTCAGAACCGACTAGCTCCTACGAGCAGTACTTC. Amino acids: CASSSEPTSSYEQYF.

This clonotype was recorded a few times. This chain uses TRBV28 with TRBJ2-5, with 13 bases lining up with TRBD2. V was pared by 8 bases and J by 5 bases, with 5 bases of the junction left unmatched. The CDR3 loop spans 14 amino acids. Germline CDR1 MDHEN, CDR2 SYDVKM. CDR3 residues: CASAQTSGGETQYF. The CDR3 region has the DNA TGTGCCAGCGCCCAGACTAGCGGGGGGGAGACCCAGTACTTC.

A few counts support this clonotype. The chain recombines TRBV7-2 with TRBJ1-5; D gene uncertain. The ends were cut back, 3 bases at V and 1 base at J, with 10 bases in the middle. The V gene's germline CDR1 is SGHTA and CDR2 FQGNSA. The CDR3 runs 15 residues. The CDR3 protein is CASSFMGTSNQPQHF. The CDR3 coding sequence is TGTGCCAGCAGCTTCATGGGCACCAGCAATCAGCCCCAGCATTTT.

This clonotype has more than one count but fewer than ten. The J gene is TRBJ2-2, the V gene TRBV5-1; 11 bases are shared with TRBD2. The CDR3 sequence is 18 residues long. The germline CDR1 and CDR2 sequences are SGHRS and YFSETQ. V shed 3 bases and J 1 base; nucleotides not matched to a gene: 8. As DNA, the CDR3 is TGCGCCAGCAGCTGGACCCTCACTAGCGGGAGGAACACCGGGGAGCTGTTTTTT. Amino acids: CASSWTLTSGRNTGELFF.

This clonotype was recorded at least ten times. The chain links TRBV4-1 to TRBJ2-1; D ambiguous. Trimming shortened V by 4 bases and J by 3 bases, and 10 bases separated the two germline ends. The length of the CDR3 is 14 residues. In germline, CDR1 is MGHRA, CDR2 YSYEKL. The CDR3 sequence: CASSLQSSYNEQFF. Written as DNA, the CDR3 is TGCGCCAGCAGCCTCCAGAGCAGCTACAATGAGCAGTTCTTC.

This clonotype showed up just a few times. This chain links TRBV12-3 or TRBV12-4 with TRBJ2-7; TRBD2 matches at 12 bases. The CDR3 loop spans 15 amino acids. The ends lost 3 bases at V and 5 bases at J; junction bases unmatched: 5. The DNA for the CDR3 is TGTGCCAGCAGTTTGCTGACTAGCGGGAGACACGAGCAGTACTTC. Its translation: CASSLLTSGRHEQYF.

Written as DNA, the CDR3 is TGTGCCAGCAGCTCCCCCCAGGGGGTTGACTATGGCTACACCTTC. It is translated as CASSSPQGVDYGYTF. V is TRBV7-3 and J is TRBJ1-2, with 7 nucleotides matching TRBD1. Trimming removed 4 bases from V and 3 bases from J; junction bases left unmatched: 8. Per germline, CDR1 SGHTA and CDR2 FQGTGA. This CDR3 has 15 amino acids. The full variable domain, in which reference TRBV7-3 and TRBJ1-2 provide the parts outside the CDR3, is GAGVSQTPSNKVTEKGKYVELRCDPISGHTALYWYRQSLGQGPEFLIYFQGTGAADDSGLPNDRFFAVRPEGSVSTLKIQRTERGDSAVYLCASSSPQGVDYGYTFGSGTRLTVV.

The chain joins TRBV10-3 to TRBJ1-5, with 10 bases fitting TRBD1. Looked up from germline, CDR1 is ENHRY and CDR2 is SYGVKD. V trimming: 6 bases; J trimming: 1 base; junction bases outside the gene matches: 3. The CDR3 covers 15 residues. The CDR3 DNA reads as TGTGCCATCAGCCAGGGACAGGGGAGCAATCAGCCCCAGCATTTT. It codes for CAISQGQGSNQPQHF.